Sequencing of this TCR beta chain was carried out in a study of identifying expanded T cells in peripheral blood. Study-wide findings and caveats: About 1.3 clones differed between technical replicates, versus around 15 and 19 over time.

Regarding this clone: Its antigen remains unidentified.

Only in-frame clones appear in the TCRdb table, and some are missing; sequencing was by immunoSEQ multiplex PCR. The sample has more than 85,000 clones, about nine tenths seen once. Per the germline V gene, CDR1 is MDHEN and CDR2 is SYDVKM. This CDR3 is 15 amino acids long. Trimming took 2 bases from V and 1 from J; bases not matched to a gene: 4. During the collection period, no donor immune events like infections were recorded. This receptor was taken from a person aged 18 to 75 in good health. The chain recombines TRBV28 with TRBJ2-5, with 7 positions matching TRBD2. The sample taken for sequencing was blood. CDR3 in DNA: TGTGCCAGCAGTTTAGCGGGAGCGGGCCAAGAGACCCAGTACTTC. Translating gives CASSLAGAGQETQYF.